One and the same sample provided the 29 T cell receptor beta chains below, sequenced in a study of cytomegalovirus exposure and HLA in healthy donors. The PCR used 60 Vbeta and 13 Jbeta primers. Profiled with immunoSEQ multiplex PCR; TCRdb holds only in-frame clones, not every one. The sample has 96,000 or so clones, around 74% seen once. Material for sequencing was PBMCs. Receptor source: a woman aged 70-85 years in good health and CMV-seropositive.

CDR3 loop: CASSRLQWTGGGSSNQPQHF. Written as DNA, the CDR3 is TGTGCCAGCAGCCGATTACAATGGACAGGGGGGGGTTCTAGCAATCAGCCCCAGCATTTT. The rearrangement joins TRBV7-8 to TRBJ1-5; 10 bases fit TRBD1. CDR3 length equals 20 residues. V lost 5 bases and J lost 0; bases outside the gene matches: 16. Germline V lookup: CDR1 SGHVS, CDR2 FQNEAQ.

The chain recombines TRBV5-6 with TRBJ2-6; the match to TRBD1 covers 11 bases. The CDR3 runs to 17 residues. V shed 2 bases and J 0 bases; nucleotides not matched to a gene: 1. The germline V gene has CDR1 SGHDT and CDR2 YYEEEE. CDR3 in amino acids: CASSFGQGASGANVLTF. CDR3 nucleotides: TGTGCCAGCAGCTTCGGACAGGGGGCCTCTGGGGCCAACGTCCTGACTTTC.

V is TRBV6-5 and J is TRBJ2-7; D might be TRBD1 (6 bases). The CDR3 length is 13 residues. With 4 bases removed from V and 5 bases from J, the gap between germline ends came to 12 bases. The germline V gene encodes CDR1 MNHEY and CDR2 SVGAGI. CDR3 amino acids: CASSSIDRHEQYF. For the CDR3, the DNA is TGTGCCAGCAGTTCTATAGACAGGCACGAGCAGTACTTC.

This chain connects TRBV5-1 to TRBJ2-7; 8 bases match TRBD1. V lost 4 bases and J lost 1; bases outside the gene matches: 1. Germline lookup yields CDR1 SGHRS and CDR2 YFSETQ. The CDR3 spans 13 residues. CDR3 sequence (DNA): TGCGCCAGCAGCGGGGACAGGTCCTACGAGCAGTACTTC. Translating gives CASSGDRSYEQYF.

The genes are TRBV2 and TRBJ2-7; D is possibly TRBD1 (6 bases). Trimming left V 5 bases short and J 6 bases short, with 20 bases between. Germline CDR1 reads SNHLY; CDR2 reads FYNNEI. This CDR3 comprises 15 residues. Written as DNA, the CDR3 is TGTGCCAGCAGTTCGTATGGGGGCAGATCAGGCGAGCAGTACTTC. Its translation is CASSSYGGRSGEQYF.

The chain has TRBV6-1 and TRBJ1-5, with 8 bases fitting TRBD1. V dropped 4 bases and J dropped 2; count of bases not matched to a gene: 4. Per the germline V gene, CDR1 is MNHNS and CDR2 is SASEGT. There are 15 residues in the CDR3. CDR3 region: CASSVGQGGNQPQHF. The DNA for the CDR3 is TGTGCCAGCAGTGTCGGACAGGGTGGCAATCAGCCCCAGCATTTT.

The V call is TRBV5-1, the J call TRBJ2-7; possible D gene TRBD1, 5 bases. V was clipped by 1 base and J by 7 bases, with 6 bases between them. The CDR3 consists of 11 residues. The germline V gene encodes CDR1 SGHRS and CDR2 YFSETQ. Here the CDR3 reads CASSLKGEQYF. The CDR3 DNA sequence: TGCGCCAGCAGCTTGAAGGGGGAGCAGTACTTC.

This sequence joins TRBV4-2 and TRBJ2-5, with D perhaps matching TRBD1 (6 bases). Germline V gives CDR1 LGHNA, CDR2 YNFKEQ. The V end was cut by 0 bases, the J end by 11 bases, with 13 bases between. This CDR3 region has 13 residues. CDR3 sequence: CASSQDAGDKQYF. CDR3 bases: TGTGCCAGCAGCCAAGATGCAGGGGACAAGCAGTACTTC.

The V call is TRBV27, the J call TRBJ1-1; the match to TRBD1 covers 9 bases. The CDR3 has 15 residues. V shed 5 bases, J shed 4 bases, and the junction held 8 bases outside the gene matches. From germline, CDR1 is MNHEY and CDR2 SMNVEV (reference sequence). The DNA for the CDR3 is TGTGCCAGCAGTCAGGCGACAGGGGGTCCCACTGAAGCTTTCTTT. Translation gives CASSQATGGPTEAFF.

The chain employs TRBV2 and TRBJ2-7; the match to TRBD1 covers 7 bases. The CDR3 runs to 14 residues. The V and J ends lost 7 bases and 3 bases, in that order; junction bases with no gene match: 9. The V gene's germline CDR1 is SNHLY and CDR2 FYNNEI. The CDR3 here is CASTWGTALYEQYF. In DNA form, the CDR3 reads TGTGCCAGCACATGGGGGACAGCACTCTACGAGCAGTACTTC.

For the CDR3, the DNA is TGTGCCAGCAGCTCTTGGGACAGGGCAAACACTGAAGCTTTCTTT. Residues: CASSSWDRANTEAFF. This chain joins TRBV5-4 and TRBJ1-1, with 9 bases that match TRBD1. CDR3 length equals 15 residues. V gave up 3 bases and J gave up 2 bases; unmatched junction bases: 5. CDR1 is SGHNT and CDR2 is YYREEE in the germline V gene (reference sequence).

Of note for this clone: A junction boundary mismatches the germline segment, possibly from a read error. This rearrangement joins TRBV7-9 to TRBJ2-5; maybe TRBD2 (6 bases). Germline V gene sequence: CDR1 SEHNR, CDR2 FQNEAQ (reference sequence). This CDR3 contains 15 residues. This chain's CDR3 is CSSSLSLGSAETQYF. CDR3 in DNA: TGTTCCAGCAGCTTATCCCTCGGGAGCGCGGAGACCCAGTACTTC.

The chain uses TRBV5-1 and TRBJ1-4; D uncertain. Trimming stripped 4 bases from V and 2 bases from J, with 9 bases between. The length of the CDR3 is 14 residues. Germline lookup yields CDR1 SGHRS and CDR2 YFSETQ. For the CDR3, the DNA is TGCGCCAGCAGCCCGGGTGGGACTAATGAAAAACTGTTTTTT. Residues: CASSPGGTNEKLFF.

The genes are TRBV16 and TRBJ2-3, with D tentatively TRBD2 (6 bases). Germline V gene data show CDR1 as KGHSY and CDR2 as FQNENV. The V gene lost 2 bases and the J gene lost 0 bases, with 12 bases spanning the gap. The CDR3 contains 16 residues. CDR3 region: CASSQGSGVSTDTQYF. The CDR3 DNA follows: TGTGCCAGCAGCCAAGGGTCGGGAGTCAGCACAGATACGCAGTATTTT.

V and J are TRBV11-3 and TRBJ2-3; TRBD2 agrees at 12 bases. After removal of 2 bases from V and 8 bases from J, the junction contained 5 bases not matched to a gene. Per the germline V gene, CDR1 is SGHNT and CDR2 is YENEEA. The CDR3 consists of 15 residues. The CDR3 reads CASSLSSGGAPTQYF. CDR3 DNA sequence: TGTGCCAGCAGCTTATCTAGCGGGGGGGCCCCTACGCAGTATTTT.

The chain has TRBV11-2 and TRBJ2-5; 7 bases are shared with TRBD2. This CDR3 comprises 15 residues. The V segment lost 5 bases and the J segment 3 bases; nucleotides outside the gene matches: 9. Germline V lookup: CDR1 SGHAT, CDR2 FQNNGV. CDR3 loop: CASSQRFGGEETQYF. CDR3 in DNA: TGTGCCAGCAGCCAGAGGTTTGGGGGGGAAGAGACCCAGTACTTC.

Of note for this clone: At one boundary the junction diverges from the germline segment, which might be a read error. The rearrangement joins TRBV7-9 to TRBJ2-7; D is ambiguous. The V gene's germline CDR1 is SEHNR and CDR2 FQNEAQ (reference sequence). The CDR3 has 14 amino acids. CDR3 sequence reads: CSSSFSESSYEQYF. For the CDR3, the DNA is TGTTCCAGCAGCTTCTCCGAGAGCTCCTACGAGCAGTACTTC.

CDR3: CASSPLTRLAKNIQYF. CDR3 nucleotide sequence: TGTGCCAGTAGTCCCTTGACTAGGCTAGCCAAAAACATTCAGTACTTC. The chain has TRBV19 and TRBJ2-4, with D possibly matching TRBD2 (6 bases). Trimming cost V 5 bases and J 0 bases, with 14 bases left between them. This CDR3 comprises 16 residues. Germline CDR1 and CDR2: LNHDA and SQIVND (reference sequence). Full variable domain (missing parts from reference TRBV19 and TRBJ2-4): DGGITQSPKYLFRKEGQNVTLSCEQNLNHDAMYWYRQDPGQGLRLIYYSQIVNDFQKGDIAEGYSVSREKKESFPLTVTSAQKNPTAFYLCASSPLTRLAKNIQYFGAGTRLSVL.

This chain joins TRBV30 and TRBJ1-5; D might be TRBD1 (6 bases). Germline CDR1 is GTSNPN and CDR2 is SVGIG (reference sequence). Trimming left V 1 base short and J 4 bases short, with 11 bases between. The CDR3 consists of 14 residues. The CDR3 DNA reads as TGTGCCTGGAGTGAGGGGGACGGTAATCAGCCCCAGCATTTT. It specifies CAWSEGDGNQPQHF. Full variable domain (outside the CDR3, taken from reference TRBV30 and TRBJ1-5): SQTIHQWPATLVQPVGSPLSLECTVEGTSNPNLYWYRQAAGRGLQLLFYSVGIGQISSEVPQNLSASRPQDRQFILSSKKLLLSDSGFYLCAWSEGDGNQPQHFGDGTRLSIL.

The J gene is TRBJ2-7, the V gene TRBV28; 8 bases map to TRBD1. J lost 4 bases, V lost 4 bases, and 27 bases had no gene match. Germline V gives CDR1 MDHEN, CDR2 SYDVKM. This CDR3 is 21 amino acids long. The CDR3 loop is CASSSSAPRTGRPYGIYEQYF. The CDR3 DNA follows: TGTGCCAGCAGTTCTTCCGCGCCGCGGACAGGGAGGCCCTATGGAATATACGAGCAGTACTTC.

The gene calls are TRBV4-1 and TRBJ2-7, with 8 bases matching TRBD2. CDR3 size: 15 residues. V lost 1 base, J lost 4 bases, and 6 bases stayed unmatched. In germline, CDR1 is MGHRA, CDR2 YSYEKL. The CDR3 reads CASSQGSGGVYEQYF. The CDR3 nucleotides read TGCGCCAGCAGCCAAGGATCGGGAGGGGTATACGAGCAGTACTTC.

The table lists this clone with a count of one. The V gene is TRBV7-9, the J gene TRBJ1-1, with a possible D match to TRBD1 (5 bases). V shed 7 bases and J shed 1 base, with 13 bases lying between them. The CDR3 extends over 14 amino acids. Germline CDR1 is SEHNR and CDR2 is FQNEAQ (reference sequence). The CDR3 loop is CASKPGEKNTEAFF. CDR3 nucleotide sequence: TGTGCCAGCAAGCCGGGGGAAAAGAACACTGAAGCTTTCTTT. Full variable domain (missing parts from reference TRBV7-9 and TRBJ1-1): DTGVSQNPRHKITKRGQNVTFRCDPISEHNRLYWYRQTLGQGPEFLTYFQNEAQLEKSRLLSDRFSAERPKGSFSTLEIQRTEQGDSAMYLCASKPGEKNTEAFFGQGTRLTVV.

The CDR3 DNA sequence: TGTGCCAGCAGCTGGACAGGGGAAAACACCATATATTTT. Amino acids: CASSWTGENTIYF. The rearrangement joins TRBV5-6 to TRBJ1-3, with 9 bases identical to TRBD1. With 3 bases clipped from V and 6 bases from J, the junction kept 1 base outside the gene matches. The CDR3 totals 13 residues. CDR1 and CDR2 from the germline V gene are SGHDT and YYEEEE.

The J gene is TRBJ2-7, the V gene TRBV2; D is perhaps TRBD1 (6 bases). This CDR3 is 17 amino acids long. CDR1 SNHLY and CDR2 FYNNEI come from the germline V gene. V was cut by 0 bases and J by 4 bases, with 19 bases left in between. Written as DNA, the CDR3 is TGTGCCAGCAGTGAAGCAAGGAGGAGGACAGACCTTTACGAGCAGTACTTC. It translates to CASSEARRRTDLYEQYF.

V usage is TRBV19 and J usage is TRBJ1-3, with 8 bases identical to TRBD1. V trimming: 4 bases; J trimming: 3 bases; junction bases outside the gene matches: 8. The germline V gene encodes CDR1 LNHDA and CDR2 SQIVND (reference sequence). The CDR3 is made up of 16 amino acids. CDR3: CASSTYSGQGGNTIYF. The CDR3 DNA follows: TGTGCCAGTAGTACATATTCAGGACAGGGTGGAAACACCATATATTTT.

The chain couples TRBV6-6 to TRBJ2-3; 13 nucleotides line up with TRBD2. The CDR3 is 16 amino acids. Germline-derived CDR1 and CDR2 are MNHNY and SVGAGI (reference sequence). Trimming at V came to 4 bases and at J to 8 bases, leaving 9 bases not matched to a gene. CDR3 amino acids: CASSFRTSGGLTTQYF. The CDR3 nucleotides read TGTGCCAGCAGTTTCCGGACTAGCGGGGGTCTAACTACGCAGTATTTT.

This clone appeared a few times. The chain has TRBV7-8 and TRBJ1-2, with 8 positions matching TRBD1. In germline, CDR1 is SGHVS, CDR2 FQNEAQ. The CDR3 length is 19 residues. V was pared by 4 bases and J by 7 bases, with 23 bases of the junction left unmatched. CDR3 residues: CASSYLILDRAGGKGGYTF. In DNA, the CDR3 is TGTGCCAGCAGCTACCTCATCCTGGACAGGGCTGGAGGCAAAGGTGGCTACACCTTC. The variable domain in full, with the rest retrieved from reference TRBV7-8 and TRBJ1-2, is GAGVSQSPRYKVAKRGQDVALRCDPISGHVSLFWYQQALGQGPEFLTYFQNEAQLDKSGLPSDRFFAERPEGSVSTLKIQRTQQEDSAVYLCASSYLILDRAGGKGGYTFGSGTRLTVV.

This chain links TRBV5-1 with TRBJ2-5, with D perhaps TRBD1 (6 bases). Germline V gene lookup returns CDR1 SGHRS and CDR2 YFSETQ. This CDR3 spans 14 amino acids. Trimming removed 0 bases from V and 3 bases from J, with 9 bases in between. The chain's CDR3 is CASSLETGKETQYF. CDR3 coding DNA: TGCGCCAGCAGCTTGGAGACAGGCAAAGAGACCCAGTACTTC. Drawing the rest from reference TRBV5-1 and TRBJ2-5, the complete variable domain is KAGVTQTPRYLIKTRGQQVTLSCSPISGHRSVSWYQQTPGQGLQFLFEYFSETQRNKGNFPGRFSGRQFSNSRSEMNVSTLELGDSALYLCASSLETGKETQYFGPGTRLLVL.

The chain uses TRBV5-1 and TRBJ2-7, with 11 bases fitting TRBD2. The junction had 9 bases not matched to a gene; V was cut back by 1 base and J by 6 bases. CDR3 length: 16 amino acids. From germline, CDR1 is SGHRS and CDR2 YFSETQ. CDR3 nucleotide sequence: TGCGCCAGCAGCTTGACTAGCGGGAGTGGAAGGAGCGAGCAGTACTTC. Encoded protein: CASSLTSGSGRSEQYF.